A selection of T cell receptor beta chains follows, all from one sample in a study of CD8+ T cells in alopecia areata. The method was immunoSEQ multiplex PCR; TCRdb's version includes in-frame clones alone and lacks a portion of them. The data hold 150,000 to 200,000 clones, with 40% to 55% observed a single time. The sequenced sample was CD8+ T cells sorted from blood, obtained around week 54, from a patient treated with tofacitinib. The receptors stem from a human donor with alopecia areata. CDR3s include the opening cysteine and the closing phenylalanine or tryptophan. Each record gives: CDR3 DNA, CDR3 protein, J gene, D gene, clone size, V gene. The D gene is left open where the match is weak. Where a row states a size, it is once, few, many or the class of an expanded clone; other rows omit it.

TGTGCCTGGAGTTCAGGGAATGAGCAGTTCTTC,CAWSSGNEQFF,TRBJ2-1,-,-,TRBV30
TGTGCCAGCAGTGGCCGGGACAGATATTACAATGAGCAGTTCTTC,CASSGRDRYYNEQFF,TRBJ2-1,TRBD1,-,TRBV6-5
TGCAGTGCTAGAGATTTGGAGACCCAGTACTTC,CSARDLETQYF,TRBJ2-5,-,-,TRBV20-1
TGTGCTAGTGCGGTTCAGGGGAGGGATCAGCCCCAGCATTTT,CASAVQGRDQPQHF,TRBJ1-5,-,-,TRBV12-5
TGTGCCAGCAGCTTGGTTGAATCCCCCCAGACCCAGTACTTC,CASSLVESPQTQYF,TRBJ2-5,-,-,TRBV5-6
TGCGCCAGCAGCCAAGTTTTTAGTGAAGGGGATGGCTACACCTTC,CASSQVFSEGDGYTF,TRBJ1-2,-,-,TRBV4-3
TGTGCCAGCAGTTTATCGTGGACAGGGGCCCGCTCTGGGGCCAACGTCCTGACTTTC,CASSLSWTGARSGANVLTF,TRBJ2-6,TRBD1,-,TRBV27
TGTGCCTCGGATCGCCCAGGGTCCTCCTCCTACGAGCAGTACTTC,CASDRPGSSSYEQYF,TRBJ2-7,-,-,TRBV30
TGTGCCAGCAGTCCCACAGGGGTGGTTGAAGCTTTCTTT,CASSPTGVVEAFF,TRBJ1-1,TRBD1,few,TRBV6-5
TGTGCCAGCAGCTTTATAGGGGCGCAGGCGAAAGAGACCCAGTACTTC,CASSFIGAQAKETQYF,TRBJ2-5,-,-,TRBV7-9
TGTGCCAGCAGCTTAGCAGTGGGGGCCCGCACTGAAGCTTTCTTT,CASSLAVGARTEAFF,TRBJ1-1,-,-,TRBV7-8
TGCGCCAGCAGCCAGGACCCCTCGGGGCGCAATCAGCCCCAGCATTTT,CASSQDPSGRNQPQHF,TRBJ1-5,-,-,TRBV4-3
TGCGCCAGCAGCTTGGCCGGGACTAACACCGGGGAGCTGTTTTTT,CASSLAGTNTGELFF,TRBJ2-2,-,few,TRBV5-1
TGTGCCAGCGCCCAGGGGGGCTGGGGCTACACCTTC,CASAQGGWGYTF,TRBJ1-2,TRBD1,-,TRBV7-9
TGTGCCAGCAGTGAAGGGGGTTCCAATTCACCCCTCCACTTT,CASSEGGSNSPLHF,TRBJ1-6,-,-,TRBV6-4
TGTGCCAGCAGCTTAAGGGGGGCATTCCCCGGGGAGCTGTTTTTT,CASSLRGAFPGELFF,TRBJ2-2,-,-,TRBV7-3
TGTGCCAGCAGTTACTCGATTCAGGGGACCGGGGAGCTGTTTTTT,CASSYSIQGTGELFF,TRBJ2-2,-,-,TRBV6-5
TGTGCCAGCAGCTTGGCCCGAGGGACTCAGCCCCAGCATTTT,CASSLARGTQPQHF,TRBJ1-5,-,-,TRBV5-6
TGCAGCGCCGATTTGGACCCCAATGAAGCTTTCTTT,CSADLDPNEAFF,TRBJ1-1,-,-,TRBV29-1
TGTGCCAGCAGAGGGCAGGGGAATGAAAAACTGTTTTTT,CASRGQGNEKLFF,TRBJ1-4,-,few,TRBV6-5
TGTGCCAGCAGCGACCGGAACTCTGGAAACACCATATATTTT,CASSDRNSGNTIYF,TRBJ1-3,-,few,TRBV21-1
TGTGCCAGCAGCGGTGGATCAGGGACATACGAGCAGTACTTC,CASSGGSGTYEQYF,TRBJ2-7,-,-,TRBV5-6
TGTGCCAGCACAGTCGCGGGACAGGGGCTATCTGAAGCTTTCTTT,CASTVAGQGLSEAFF,TRBJ1-1,TRBD1,-,TRBV6-5
TGCGCCAGCAGCTTGGAATTGGGGACTGCGGCCAATGAGCAGTTCTTC,CASSLELGTAANEQFF,TRBJ2-1,-,-,TRBV5-1
TGTGCCAGCAGCTTTTTTCTCGCCACCAATGAGCAGTTCTTC,CASSFFLATNEQFF,TRBJ2-1,-,few,TRBV7-2
TGCGCCAGCAGCTTGGCGGGACAACAAGAGACCCAGTACTTC,CASSLAGQQETQYF,TRBJ2-5,-,few,TRBV5-1
TGTGCCAGCAGCGACAGGGGATCCTACAATGAGCAGTTCTTC,CASSDRGSYNEQFF,TRBJ2-1,TRBD1,few,TRBV27
TGCAGCGTTCTCAAGACAGGGGTGGGGGAGACCCAGTACTTC,CSVLKTGVGETQYF,TRBJ2-5,TRBD1,-,TRBV29-1
TGTGCCAGCACTTGGGACAGCTCATCACCCCTCCACTTT,CASTWDSSSPLHF,TRBJ1-6,TRBD1,few,TRBV6-5
TGTGCCACCAGCAGAGCCGTGGGGGATGAGCAGTTCTTC,CATSRAVGDEQFF,TRBJ2-1,-,-,TRBV15
TGCGCCAGCAGCCAAGATGCCGGGACGGGAGGAAATCAGCCCCAGCATTTT,CASSQDAGTGGNQPQHF,TRBJ1-5,-,-,TRBV4-1
TGCGCCAGCAGCTCCATGGGAGAGACCCAGTACTTC,CASSSMGETQYF,TRBJ2-5,-,-,TRBV5-1
TGCGCCAGCAGCCTCCCCCCGGGACACTACAACACCGGGGAGCTGTTTTTT,CASSLPPGHYNTGELFF,TRBJ2-2,-,-,TRBV4-1